The sequence of this T cell receptor beta chain was determined in a study of T-cell reconstitution after alpha-beta-depleted transplantation in children. Unique molecular identifiers were used to barcode this TCRbeta library. Using its own MiXCR run on the PCR reads, TCRdb lists one record per CDR3 protein. Among approximately 340,000 distinct CDR3 sequences, 10% were seen once, and the ten largest hold 2% to 2.5%. This clonotype was seen only a few times. CDR3 length: 16 residues. Germline trimming cut 5 bases from V and 4 bases from J; bases unmatched to any gene: 11. Looked up from germline, CDR1 is SEHNR and CDR2 is FQNEAQ (reference sequence).

This chain links TRBV7-9 with TRBJ1-5; 7 nucleotides align to TRBD1. The material was PBMCs from the stem cell graft donor, obtained from the stem cell graft. This TCR came from a human donor who donated a stem cell graft to a child with acute lymphoblastic leukemia. CDR3 sequence reads: CASSPLGTAQNQPQHF. The CDR3 region has the DNA TGTGCCAGCAGCCCTCTCGGGACAGCTCAAAATCAGCCCCAGCATTTT.